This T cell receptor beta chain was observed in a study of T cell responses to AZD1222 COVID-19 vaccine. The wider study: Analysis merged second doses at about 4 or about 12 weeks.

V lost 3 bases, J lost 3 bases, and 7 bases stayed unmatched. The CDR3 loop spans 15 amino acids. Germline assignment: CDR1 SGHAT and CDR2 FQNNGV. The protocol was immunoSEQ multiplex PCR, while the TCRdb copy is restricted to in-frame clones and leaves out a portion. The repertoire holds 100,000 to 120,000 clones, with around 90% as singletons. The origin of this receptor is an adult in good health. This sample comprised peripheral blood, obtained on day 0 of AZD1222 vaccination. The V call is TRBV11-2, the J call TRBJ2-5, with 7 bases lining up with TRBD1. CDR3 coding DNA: TGTGCCAGCAGCTTCAACTCAGGGACAGAAGAGACCCAGTACTTC. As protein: CASSFNSGTEETQYF. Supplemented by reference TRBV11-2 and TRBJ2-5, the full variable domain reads EAGVAQSPRYKIIEKRQSVAFWCNPISGHATLYWYQQILGQGPKLLIQFQNNGVVDDSQLPKDRFSAERLKGVDSTLKIQPAKLEDSAVYLCASSFNSGTEETQYFGPGTRLLVL.